This T cell receptor (beta chain) was recorded in a study of OX40 agonist ivuxolimab in advanced cancers. Germline CDR1 SGHTA, CDR2 FQGNSA. The CDR3 is 14 amino acids. V was shortened by 1 base and J by 6 bases, with 11 bases between the two germline ends. Profiled with immunoSEQ multiplex PCR; TCRdb holds only in-frame clones, not every one. The sample lists some 70,000 clones; approximately 90% were seen once. This receptor was identified in an adult with an advanced solid tumor such as melanoma, head and neck, liver or kidney cancer. The chain has TRBV7-2 and TRBJ2-3; D call uncertain. Sequences were derived from CD4+ or CD8+ T cells sorted from blood, sampled in a trial of the OX40 agonist ivuxolimab. The CDR3 spells CASSLEAARDTQYF. CDR3 nucleotide sequence: TGTGCCAGCAGCTTAGAGGCCGCCCGGGATACGCAGTATTTT. The variable domain in full, completed from reference TRBV7-2 and TRBJ2-3, reads GAGVSQSPSNKVTEKGKDVELRCDPISGHTALYWYRQSLGQGLEFLIYFQGNSAPDKSGLPSDRFSAERTGGSVSTLTIQRTQQEDSAVYLCASSLEAARDTQYFGPGTRLTVL.